This record covers a single T cell receptor (beta chain). Its antigen is not known. Trimming removed 4 bases at V and 10 bases at J, with 17 bases between. The CDR3 loop spans 15 amino acids. Germline V gene data show CDR1 as SGHTA and CDR2 as FQGTGA. This specimen comes from a study of T cells in Graves' hyperthyroidism and ophthalmopathy. Study conclusions and caveats: Blood also carried most thyroid clonotypes expanded above 0.001. From stable hyperthyroidism, ophthalmopathy was separated by a 13 V-J model.

RNA transcripts yielded amplified TCR beta CDR3 regions. With the HTBI primer set, the TCR CDR3 went through a first round of RT-PCR. Each CDR3 protein gets one entry after TCRdb re-called the multiplex PCR reads with MiXCR. The table records about 510,000 distinct CDR3 sequences, 46% of them present only once. The sample taken for sequencing was peripheral blood or thyroid tissue (not recorded which). The chain joins TRBV7-3 to TRBJ1-6; the D gene is possibly TRBD1 (5 bases). This clonotype was obtained from an adult woman with Graves' disease, either hyperthyroidism or ophthalmopathy (not recorded which). The CDR3 is CASSYRRLGESPLHF. CDR3 nucleotides: TGTGCCAGCAGCTATCGCAGACTAGGGGAGTCACCCCTCCACTTT. Filled out from reference TRBV7-3 and TRBJ1-6, the complete variable domain reads GAGVSQTPSNKVTEKGKYVELRCDPISGHTALYWYRQSLGQGPEFLIYFQGTGAADDSGLPNDRFFAVRPEGSVSTLKIQRTERGDSAVYLCASSYRRLGESPLHFGNGTRLTVT.